The next 32 T cell receptor beta chains were all read from a single sample in a study of CXCR3-negative and CXCR3-positive naive CD8 T cells. UMI-labeled 5' RACE yielded the TRB cDNA libraries. TCRdb reprocessed the 5' RACE reads; each CDR3 protein has one entry and no DNA is given. This repertoire includes roughly 24,000 distinct CDR3 sequences. Sequencing was carried out using naive CXCR3- CD8+ T cells from blood. As to subset: CD45RO-CCR7+CD27+CD95- naive CD8+ T cells lacking CXCR3 (TNR3-). All receptors derive from a human donor in good health. Some clones in this sample may be carry-over from other donors' samples.

According to its frequency, this clonotype is medium-sized. The J gene is TRBJ2-7, the V gene TRBV4-3; TCRdb lists TRBD2, though no DNA is available to test this call. The CDR3 spans 16 residues. Germline CDR1 reads LGHNA; CDR2 reads YSLEER. The CDR3: CASSQERGDSSYEQYF.

J is TRBJ1-1 and V is TRBV4-3; as DNA is missing, the TRBD1 call by TCRdb cannot be tested. The CDR3 spans 15 residues. Germline CDR1 and CDR2: LGHNA and YSLEER. CDR3 amino acids: CASSQDRGSATEAFF.

The genes are TRBV14 and TRBJ2-5; the TCRdb D gene call, TRBD1, has no DNA to confirm it. CDR1 and CDR2 (germline): SGHDN, FVKESK. The CDR3 contains 16 residues. The CDR3 here is CASSRLDNLRQETQYF.

J is TRBJ2-3 and V is TRBV4-2; the D call from TCRdb, TRBD1, cannot be confirmed without DNA. There are 17 residues in the CDR3. The germline CDR1 and CDR2 sequences are LGHNA and YNFKEQ. The CDR3 loop reads CASSQITGTGGTDTQYF.

The chain recombines TRBV5-1 with TRBJ2-7; the D call of TRBD1 rests on TCRdb alone, since no DNA is present to check it. This CDR3 has 16 residues. In germline, CDR1 is SGHRS, CDR2 YFSETQ. The CDR3 loop is CASSLRGAGGSYEQYF.

This clonotype registers medium-sized by frequency. The chain joins TRBV20-1 to TRBJ2-7; without DNA, the TCRdb call of TRBD2 cannot be checked. This CDR3 is 14 amino acids long. Germline loops: CDR1 DFQATT, CDR2 SNEGSKA (reference sequence). The CDR3 is CSARVSGRELEQYF.

The rearrangement joins TRBV20-1 to TRBJ2-3; TCRdb gives TRBD1 as the D gene, but with no DNA this cannot be confirmed. The germline V gene has CDR1 DFQATT and CDR2 SNEGSKA (reference sequence). CDR3 size: 13 residues. CDR3 sequence: CSALTGWTDTQYF.

The V and J genes are TRBV27 and TRBJ2-7. Germline values: CDR1 MNHEY, CDR2 SMNVEV (reference sequence). CDR3 length: 14 residues. Here the CDR3 reads CASSFQGPSYEQYF.

The J gene is TRBJ2-7, the V gene TRBV4-3; there is no DNA to check the TCRdb D call of TRBD1. In germline, CDR1 is LGHNA, CDR2 YSLEER. CDR3 size: 14 residues. The CDR3 sequence: CASSPGQGKGEQYF.

This sequence joins TRBV9 and TRBJ2-1; TCRdb outputs TRBD2, but without DNA this stays unchecked. Germline values: CDR1 SGDLS, CDR2 YYNGEE. This CDR3 contains 16 residues. This CDR3 is CASSVEGTGGYNEQFF. The full variable domain, its missing parts supplied by reference TRBV9 and TRBJ2-1, is DSGVTQTPKHLITATGQRVTLRCSPRSGDLSVYWYQQSLDQGLQFLIQYYNGEERAKGNILERFSAQQFPDLHSELNLSSLELGDSALYFCASSVEGTGGYNEQFFGPGTRLTVL.

The CDR3 spells CASSRTAGELFF. The chain employs TRBV6-2 or TRBV6-3 and TRBJ2-2. The CDR3 length is 12 residues. The germline V gene has CDR1 MNHEY and CDR2 SVGEGT.

The chain links TRBV29-1 to TRBJ2-7; the TCRdb call, TRBD1, lacks DNA for checking. CDR3 size: 13 residues. The germline V gene encodes CDR1 SQVTM and CDR2 ANQGSEA. The CDR3 is CSVDQGGTREQYF.

The chain links TRBV20-1 to TRBJ2-7. This CDR3 has 13 residues. Germline lookup yields CDR1 DFQATT and CDR2 SNEGSKA (reference sequence). Here the CDR3 reads CSARDLRDYEQYF.

CDR3: CASGDGNYGYTF. V is TRBV7-9 and J is TRBJ1-2. The length of the CDR3 is 12 residues. The germline V gene encodes CDR1 SEHNR and CDR2 FQNEAQ (reference sequence).

This chain's CDR3 is CASAPLAGGPNEQFF. The chain employs TRBV6-4 and TRBJ2-1; TCRdb's D call, TRBD2, is unchecked because there is no DNA. The CDR3 spans 15 residues. Germline CDR1 is MRHNA and CDR2 is SNTAGT.

This chain links TRBV7-9 with TRBJ2-2. CDR3 length equals 15 residues. Germline assignment: CDR1 SEHNR and CDR2 FQNEAQ (reference sequence). CDR3 in amino acids: CASSLEPEHTGELFF.

This clonotype is identified as medium-sized (0.01 to 0.1%) from frequency. This chain joins TRBV29-1 and TRBJ2-1; as DNA is missing, the TRBD1 call by TCRdb cannot be tested. The CDR3 loop spans 12 amino acids. Germline V CDR1 and CDR2: SQVTM, ANQGSEA. CDR3 residues: CSVEVQGNEQFF.

The chain carries TRBV7-9 and TRBJ2-7. The CDR3 runs 12 residues. CDR1 is SEHNR, CDR2 FQNEAQ, per germline (reference sequence). The CDR3: CASTVQSYEQYF.

J is TRBJ1-1 and V is TRBV5-1. Germline V CDR1 and CDR2: SGHRS, YFSETQ. This CDR3 region has 14 residues. The CDR3 loop is CASSLVTDHYEAFF. The whole variable domain, filled in from reference TRBV5-1 and TRBJ1-1, reads KAGVTQTPRYLIKTRGQQVTLSCSPISGHRSVSWYQQTPGQGLQFLFEYFSETQRNKGNFPGRFSGRQFSNSRSEMNVSTLELGDSALYLCASSLVTDHYEAFFGQGTRLTVV.

This chain uses TRBV20-1 with TRBJ2-3; TCRdb's D call, TRBD2, is unchecked because there is no DNA. Germline assignment: CDR1 DFQATT and CDR2 SNEGSKA (reference sequence). This CDR3 is 16 amino acids long. CDR3 residues: CSARGKRGPSTDTQYF.

The V and J genes are TRBV15 and TRBJ1-4. Germline V gene lookup returns CDR1 LNHNV and CDR2 YYDKDF (reference sequence). The CDR3 spans 15 residues. CDR3 loop: CATSTPRATNEKLFF.

Judged by frequency, this clonotype is medium-sized. The chain has TRBV4-1 and TRBJ1-2; no DNA is available, so the TRBD1 call from TCRdb remains unchecked. The V gene's germline CDR1 is MGHRA and CDR2 YSYEKL. The CDR3 extends over 17 amino acids. CDR3 sequence: CASSQGSTTGKRDGYTF.

The chain recombines TRBV5-1 with TRBJ2-3; TCRdb names TRBD1, which stays unverified in the absence of DNA. Germline values: CDR1 SGHRS, CDR2 YFSETQ. This CDR3 is built from 19 residues. The chain's CDR3 is CASSSQRLGPWGAPDTQYF.

Frequency places this clonotype as medium-sized. V is TRBV6-2 or TRBV6-3 and J is TRBJ1-6; the D call from TCRdb, TRBD1, cannot be confirmed without DNA. The length of the CDR3 is 16 residues. Germline CDR1 MNHEY, CDR2 SVGEGT. The CDR3 protein is CASSSPGQGDNSPLHF.

The CDR3 sequence: CASSPQDRADTQYF. The V gene is TRBV6-4, the J gene TRBJ2-3; without DNA, the TCRdb call of TRBD1 cannot be checked. The CDR3 loop spans 14 amino acids. Germline values: CDR1 MRHNA, CDR2 SNTAGT.

This chain connects TRBV25-1 to TRBJ1-5. CDR3 size: 14 residues. Germline-derived CDR1 and CDR2 are MGHDK and SYGVNS. CDR3 amino acids: CASSESVFNQPQHF.

In terms of frequency, this clonotype is medium-sized (0.01 to 0.1%). The rearrangement links TRBV20-1 to TRBJ2-1. In germline, CDR1 is DFQATT, CDR2 SNEGSKA (reference sequence). CDR3 length: 12 residues. The CDR3 sequence is CSATLGVGEQFF.

V is TRBV29-1 and J is TRBJ2-7; TCRdb gives TRBD1 as the D gene, but with no DNA this cannot be confirmed. CDR3 length equals 12 residues. Germline CDR1 is SQVTM and CDR2 is ANQGSEA. The CDR3: CSVLQGAVEQYF.

This sequence joins TRBV14 and TRBJ1-4; TCRdb selects TRBD1, and the lack of DNA leaves this call unchecked. Germline V gives CDR1 SGHDN, CDR2 FVKESK. The CDR3 runs 15 residues. CDR3 amino acids: CASSHGTSGGEKLFF.

The V and J genes are TRBV20-1 and TRBJ2-1; with no DNA, the TCRdb D assignment of TRBD1 cannot be verified. CDR3 length: 15 residues. CDR1 DFQATT and CDR2 SNEGSKA come from the germline V gene (reference sequence). The CDR3 sequence: CSSYFPGQGGYEQFF.

The chain combines TRBV21-1 with TRBJ1-6. TRBV21-1 is an annotated pseudogene. The CDR3 spans 14 residues. CDR3 amino acids: CASSPEGSDRTLHF.

The V call is TRBV6-5, the J call TRBJ1-2; TCRdb picks TRBD1, but there is no DNA to check that call. Per the germline V gene, CDR1 is MNHEY and CDR2 is SVGAGI. The CDR3 spans 13 residues. The CDR3 loop is CASSSTGGNGYTF.